A selection of T cell receptor beta chains follows, all from one sample in a study of early T cells in non-severe SARS-CoV-2 infection. Each CDR3 protein gets one entry after TCRdb re-called the 5' RACE reads with MiXCR. This sample carries about 27,000 distinct CDR3 sequences, 4.5% to 5.5% of them seen once, and the ten largest clones take 3.5% to 4.5%. Sequences were obtained from whole blood. All receptors derive from an adult who was a healthcare worker with PCR-confirmed SARS-CoV-2 infection or an uninfected control (not recorded which). Each CDR3 is given with its conserved first and last residue. The D gene is left open where the match is weak. Clone size, where shown, is once, few, many, or a class for clones that have expanded.

V gene: TRBV29-1
J gene: TRBJ1-1
clone size: few
D gene: TRBD1
CDR3 DNA: TGCAGCGTTGAAGGTCTGGACAGGTCTGAAGCTTTCTTT
CDR3 protein: CSVEGLDRSEAFF

V gene: TRBV11-2
J gene: TRBJ2-1
clone size: few
D gene: TRBD2
CDR3 DNA: TGTGCCAGCAGCCCCGAGAAGCGGGGGTCTGATGAGCAGTTCTTC
CDR3 protein: CASSPEKRGSDEQFF

V gene: TRBV5-5
J gene: TRBJ2-7
clone size: NA
D gene: NA
CDR3 DNA: TGTGCCAGCAGCTTGGCCGGTACTACCTCCTACGAGCAGTACTTC
CDR3 protein: CASSLAGTTSYEQYF

V gene: TRBV7-2
J gene: TRBJ1-6
clone size: many
D gene: TRBD1
CDR3 DNA: TGTGCCAGCAGCTTAGCGGGTCAGGGGGCTTCACCCCTCCACTTT
CDR3 protein: CASSLAGQGASPLHF

V gene: TRBV19
J gene: TRBJ2-6
clone size: many
D gene: NA
CDR3 DNA: TGTGCCAGTAGTACGGGCAGGGTCCTGACTTTC
CDR3 protein: CASSTGRVLTF

V gene: TRBV5-1
J gene: TRBJ1-1
clone size: many
D gene: NA
CDR3 DNA: TGCGCCAGCAGCTTGGTTGGAGAAGCTTTCTTT
CDR3 protein: CASSLVGEAFF

V gene: TRBV29-1
J gene: TRBJ2-1
clone size: NA
D gene: TRBD1
CDR3 DNA: TGCAGCGTTGGGACAGGGGGCTGGGATGAGCAGTTCTTC
CDR3 protein: CSVGTGGWDEQFF

V gene: TRBV6-2/TRBV6-3
J gene: TRBJ2-7
clone size: NA
D gene: TRBD1
CDR3 DNA: TGTGCCAGCAGCCCCTCCGGACAGGGGGCTTCCTACGAGCAGTACTTC
CDR3 protein: CASSPSGQGASYEQYF

V gene: TRBV6-1
J gene: TRBJ2-1
clone size: many
D gene: TRBD1
CDR3 DNA: TGTGCCAGCATTGTAGGGGGCGCCCCAGGGAATGAGCAGTTCTTC
CDR3 protein: CASIVGGAPGNEQFF

V gene: TRBV20-1
J gene: TRBJ2-7
clone size: NA
D gene: TRBD1
CDR3 DNA: TGCAGTGCCACAGGGGGCGTACCCTACGAGCAGTACTTC
CDR3 protein: CSATGGVPYEQYF

V gene: TRBV5-1
J gene: TRBJ2-7
clone size: many
D gene: NA
CDR3 DNA: TGCGCCAGCAGAACAGGGCCCCAGGACGAGCAGTACTTC
CDR3 protein: CASRTGPQDEQYF

V gene: TRBV5-1
J gene: TRBJ2-3
clone size: few
D gene: TRBD2
CDR3 DNA: TGCGCCAGCAGGGGTAAACTAGCGGGGTCGGGAGATACGCAGTATTTT
CDR3 protein: CASRGKLAGSGDTQYF

V gene: TRBV11-2
J gene: TRBJ2-5
clone size: NA
D gene: NA
CDR3 DNA: TGTGCCAGCAGCCTGAACCAAGGGGTCCCCCAAGAGACCCAGTACTTC
CDR3 protein: CASSLNQGVPQETQYF

V gene: TRBV20-1
J gene: TRBJ1-1
clone size: many
D gene: NA
CDR3 DNA: TGCAGTGCTCCTGGTCCGCGGAGCACTGAAGCTTTCTTT
CDR3 protein: CSAPGPRSTEAFF

V gene: TRBV5-6
J gene: TRBJ2-7
clone size: many
D gene: TRBD2
CDR3 DNA: TGTGCCAGCAGCCTCGGGACTAGCGGGGGGCCTGTCTACGAGCAGTACTTC
CDR3 protein: CASSLGTSGGPVYEQYF

V gene: TRBV6-5
J gene: TRBJ1-1
clone size: many
D gene: TRBD1
CDR3 DNA: TGTGCCAGCAAAACAGGGGATGCTGAAGCTTTCTTT
CDR3 protein: CASKTGDAEAFF

V gene: TRBV6-1
J gene: TRBJ2-6
clone size: NA
D gene: NA
CDR3 DNA: TGTGCCAGCAAAACAGGTGTCTATGGGGCCAACGTCCTGACTTTC
CDR3 protein: CASKTGVYGANVLTF

V gene: TRBV12-3/TRBV12-4
J gene: TRBJ1-5
clone size: many
D gene: NA
CDR3 DNA: TGTGCCAGCAGTTTAGAGGGATGGCAGCCCCAGCATTTT
CDR3 protein: CASSLEGWQPQHF

V gene: TRBV10-3
J gene: TRBJ1-1
clone size: many
D gene: NA
CDR3 DNA: TGTGCCATCAGTGAGGCCGGGTTTAGTGACACTGAAGCTTTCTTT
CDR3 protein: CAISEAGFSDTEAFF

V gene: TRBV12-3/TRBV12-4
J gene: TRBJ1-6
clone size: many
D gene: NA
CDR3 DNA: TGTGCCAGCAGCCTACCCCAGGGAAGACTCCTCCACTTT
CDR3 protein: CASSLPQGRLLHF

V gene: TRBV6-2/TRBV6-3
J gene: TRBJ2-7
clone size: many
D gene: NA
CDR3 DNA: TGTGCCAGCGGTGAAGGGTTCTCCTACGAGCAGTACTTC
CDR3 protein: CASGEGFSYEQYF

V gene: TRBV11-2
J gene: TRBJ1-1
clone size: many
D gene: NA
CDR3 DNA: TGTGCCAGCACCGTTAACTCGAACACCTTGAACACTGAAGCTTTCTTT
CDR3 protein: CASTVNSNTLNTEAFF

V gene: TRBV6-5
J gene: TRBJ2-7
clone size: NA
D gene: NA
CDR3 DNA: TGTGCCAGCAGTTATATCGGGGGCTACGAGCAGTACTTC
CDR3 protein: CASSYIGGYEQYF

V gene: TRBV20-1
J gene: TRBJ1-2
clone size: many
D gene: NA
CDR3 DNA: TGCAGTGCTAGTCGCGGTGGAACTAACTATGGCTACACCTTC
CDR3 protein: CSASRGGTNYGYTF

V gene: TRBV30
J gene: TRBJ1-2
clone size: many
D gene: NA
CDR3 DNA: TGTGCCTGGAGCCGGGCAGCGAACTATGGCTACACCTTC
CDR3 protein: CAWSRAANYGYTF

V gene: TRBV7-6
J gene: TRBJ2-7
clone size: medium-sized
D gene: TRBD1
CDR3 DNA: TGTGCCAGCAGCTCACGAGGGGCCGGGACAGGAATCTACGAGCAGTACTTC
CDR3 protein: CASSSRGAGTGIYEQYF

V gene: TRBV7-8
J gene: TRBJ2-1
clone size: many
D gene: NA
CDR3 DNA: TGTGCCAGCAGCTTAGCGGGAGCCCGGGAGCAGTTCTTC
CDR3 protein: CASSLAGAREQFF

V gene: TRBV18
J gene: TRBJ2-7
clone size: many
D gene: TRBD2
CDR3 DNA: TGTGCCAGCTCACCCCGGGGGGGTATTGACTACGAGCAGTACTTC
CDR3 protein: CASSPRGGIDYEQYF

V gene: TRBV6-1
J gene: TRBJ1-2
clone size: NA
D gene: NA
CDR3 DNA: TGTGCCAGCAGTGCGGGCCTCTATGGCTACACCTTC
CDR3 protein: CASSAGLYGYTF